A selection of T cell receptor beta chains follows, all from one sample in a study of blood T cells in healthy people across ages. TCRdb processed the 5' RACE reads anew with MiXCR; each CDR3 protein has one entry. The profile covers some 290,000 distinct CDR3 sequences, with 25% to 30% appearing a single time and approximately 30% taken by the ten largest. Sequenced sample: blood. The source is a woman in her 70s in good health. The conserved cysteine and the conserved F or W are not part of the CDR3 here.

v_gene	j_gene	CDR3aa
TRBV5-6	TRBJ2-3	ASSRAMASSTDTQY
TRBV9	TRBJ2-1	ASSAEPGLAGVEQF
TRBV6-5	TRBJ2-1	ASWTSGLGEQF
TRBV20-1	TRBJ2-3	SARGGSGTDTQY
TRBV28	TRBJ2-1	ASSLTRDRF
TRBV7-9	TRBJ1-2	ASSLEHPQGGYT
TRBV6-1	TRBJ2-4	ASSGLGGAKNIQY
TRBV11-1	TRBJ1-1	ASSHGQVNTEAF
TRBV3-1	TRBJ2-7	ASSQGGGASGRNEQY
TRBV28	TRBJ2-7	ASSLGDRGSYEQY
TRBV5-4	TRBJ2-4	ASRGGSEGIQY
TRBV3-1	TRBJ1-2	ASSYGQGAANYGYT
TRBV20-1	TRBJ2-5	SAAGLAEETQY
TRBV16	TRBJ2-7	ASSPRGRDEQY
TRBV6-2/TRBV6-3	TRBJ2-3	ASRPMVQKRGDTQY
TRBV5-1	TRBJ2-1	ASSLAGLGGHEQF
TRBV9	TRBJ1-1	ASSVGGGETEAF
TRBV12-3/TRBV12-4	TRBJ1-1	ASRKTGINTEAF
TRBV6-2/TRBV6-3	TRBJ1-1	ASSYSFSGTAEAF
TRBV9	TRBJ2-1	ASTRGGYYNEQF
TRBV24-1	TRBJ1-1	ATSDPNGREAF
TRBV9	-	ASSPYGGLETQY
TRBV2	TRBJ2-5	ASRGQEVQETQY
TRBV5-8	TRBJ1-2	ASSGGGRIGANYGYT
TRBV3-1	TRBJ2-5	ASGWTSGIVETQY
TRBV5-1	TRBJ2-1	ASQSGLGNEQF
TRBV7-9	TRBJ2-2	ASSPFRDTGELF
TRBV2	TRBJ2-2	ASRLGTTGELF
TRBV27	TRBJ2-5	ASSNLGQGEGETQY
TRBV28	TRBJ2-4	ASSRRVNLAKNIQY
TRBV9	TRBJ2-7	ASSVEENSYEQY
TRBV20-1	TRBJ1-3	SAGPETGSGNTIY
TRBV5-1	TRBJ1-3	ASSMRTGGSGNTIY
TRBV20-1	TRBJ2-3	SARASGLAGSQATQY
TRBV7-2	TRBJ2-5	ASSLVVRTQGEQY
TRBV7-9	TRBJ2-2	ASSWGQEANTGELF
TRBV5-1	TRBJ2-5	ASSLLAGRTETQY